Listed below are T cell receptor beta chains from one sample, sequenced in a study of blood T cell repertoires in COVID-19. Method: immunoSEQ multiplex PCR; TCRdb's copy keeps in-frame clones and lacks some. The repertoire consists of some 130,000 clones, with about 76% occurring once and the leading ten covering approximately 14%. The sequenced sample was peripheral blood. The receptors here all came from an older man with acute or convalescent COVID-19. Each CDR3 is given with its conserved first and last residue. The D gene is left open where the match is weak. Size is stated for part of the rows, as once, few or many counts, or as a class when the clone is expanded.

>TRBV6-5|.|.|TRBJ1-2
CASTLGVGGPYGYTF
TGTGCCAGCACCTTAGGGGTTGGGGGCCCGTATGGCTACACCTTC
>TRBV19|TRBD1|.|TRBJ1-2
CASTIGTGLNYGYTF
TGTGCCAGTACTATCGGGACAGGTCTAAACTATGGCTACACCTTC
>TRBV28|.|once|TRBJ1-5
CASSSGEVQPQHF
TGTGCCAGCAGTTCCGGGGAGGTTCAGCCCCAGCATTTT
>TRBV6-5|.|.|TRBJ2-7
CASSSVDSRSYEQYF
TGTGCCAGCAGTTCGGTTGACTCCCGCTCCTACGAGCAGTACTTC
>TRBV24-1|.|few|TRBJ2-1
CATSEQGHYNEQFF
TGTGCCACCAGTGAACAGGGTCACTACAATGAGCAGTTCTTC
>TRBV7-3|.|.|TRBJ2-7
CASSFDRSYEQYF
TGTGCCAGCAGCTTCGACAGATCCTACGAGCAGTACTTC
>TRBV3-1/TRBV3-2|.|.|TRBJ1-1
CASSQDPRTVAFF
TGTGCCAGCAGCCAAGATCCTAGGACAGTCGCTTTCTTT
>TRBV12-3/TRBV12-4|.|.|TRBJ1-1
CASRLQGADEAFF
TGTGCCAGCAGACTACAGGGCGCCGACGAAGCTTTCTTT
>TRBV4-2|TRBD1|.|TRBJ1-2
CASRGTANYGYTF
TGTGCCAGCAGGGGGACAGCTAACTATGGCTACACCTTC
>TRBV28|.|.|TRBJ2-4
CASGGGGNIQYF
TGTGCCAGCGGGGGCGGCGGGAACATTCAGTACTTC
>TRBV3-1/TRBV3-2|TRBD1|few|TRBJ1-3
CASSNWGRGPWLDTIYF
TGTGCCAGCAGCAACTGGGGAAGGGGGCCTTGGTTAGACACCATATATTTT
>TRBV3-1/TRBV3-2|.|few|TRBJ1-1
CASSHRTANTEAFF
TGTGCCAGCAGCCACCGGACAGCGAACACTGAAGCTTTCTTT
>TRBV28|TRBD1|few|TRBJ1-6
CASSLGRDRGYNSPLHF
TGTGCCAGCAGTTTAGGCCGGGACAGGGGGTATAATTCACCCCTCCACTTT
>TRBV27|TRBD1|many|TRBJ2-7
CASSADRGRPYEQYF
TGTGCCAGCAGTGCCGACAGGGGGCGACCCTACGAGCAGTACTTC
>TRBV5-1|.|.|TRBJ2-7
CASSLVAGDRYEQYF
TGCGCCAGCAGCTTGGTAGCCGGGGATAGATACGAGCAGTACTTC
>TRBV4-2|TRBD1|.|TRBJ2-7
CASSQERRQGTLYEQYF
TGTGCCAGCAGCCAAGAACGGAGACAGGGGACTCTCTACGAGCAGTACTTC
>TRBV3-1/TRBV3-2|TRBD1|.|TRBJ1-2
CASSHRQGTYGYTF
TGTGCCAGCAGCCACAGACAGGGGACATATGGCTACACCTTC
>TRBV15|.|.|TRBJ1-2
CATSSFFFGAGDSHYGYTF
TGTGCCACCAGCAGCTTCTTTTTTGGGGCAGGGGATTCACACTATGGCTACACCTTC
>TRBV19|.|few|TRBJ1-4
CASSIEGLMNEKLFF
TGTGCCAGTAGCATTGAGGGACTTATGAATGAAAAACTGTTTTTT
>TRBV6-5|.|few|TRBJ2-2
CASSNDRAGELFF
TGTGCCAGCAGTAATGACCGGGCCGGGGAGCTGTTTTTT